Each of the 26 T cell receptor beta chains below was sequenced from the same sample in a study of radiotherapy plus CTLA-4 blockade in lung cancer. Produced via immunoSEQ multiplex PCR; TCRdb's table is partial and in-frame only. The repertoire has about 88,000 clones, 55% to 75% of them found once; the top ten carry over 13%. Sequenced material: peripheral blood, taken from a patient treated with radiotherapy plus ipilimumab. Receptors were obtained from a human donor with non-small cell lung cancer that progressed on radiotherapy plus ipilimumab.

This clone is a singleton in its sample. V gene TRBV4-1 combines with J gene TRBJ2-1, with TRBD2 identical over 9 bases. After removal of 0 bases from V and 4 bases from J, the junction contained 7 bases not matched to a gene. Germline V lookup: CDR1 MGHRA, CDR2 YSYEKL. The CDR3 is 17 residues long. The CDR3 region has the DNA TGCGCCAGCAGCCAAGACTTCGCGGGGGGGTATTACAATGAGCAGTTCTTC. Its translation is CASSQDFAGGYYNEQFF.

This clone was seen once. The chain combines TRBV7-9 with TRBJ1-4, with a tentative D call TRBD1 (5 bases). V dropped 5 bases and J dropped 6 bases, with 13 bases sitting between them. The V gene's germline CDR1 is SEHNR and CDR2 FQNEAQ (reference sequence). The CDR3 is made up of 14 amino acids. CDR3 sequence (DNA): TGTGCCAGCAGCCGGGACGTGCGGGATGAAAAACTGTTTTTT. It is translated as CASSRDVRDEKLFF.

This clone has just one count. The same CDR3 also results from other DNA sequences found in this sample. The chain uses TRBV9 and TRBJ1-1, with 7 positions matching TRBD1. The junction had 8 bases not matched to a gene; V was cut back by 5 bases and J by 1 base. Per the germline V gene, CDR1 is SGDLS and CDR2 is YYNGEE. This CDR3 contains 15 residues. DNA of the CDR3: TGTGCCAGCAGTGCCGGAAGGACAGGGAACACTGAAGCTTTCTTT. Amino acids: CASSAGRTGNTEAFF.

At least ten counts were recorded for this clone. This chain connects TRBV9 to TRBJ1-5; D gene uncertain. The CDR3 covers 13 residues. The germline V gene has CDR1 SGDLS and CDR2 YYNGEE. V dropped 4 bases and J dropped 3 bases, with 8 bases sitting between them. The CDR3 bases are TGTGCCAGCAGCCCTAAAACCAATCAGCCCCAGCATTTT. Its translation is CASSPKTNQPQHF.

The chain carries TRBV25-1 and TRBJ2-7; D might be TRBD2 (6 bases). CDR1 and CDR2 (germline): MGHDK, SYGVNS. The CDR3 extends over 13 amino acids. V gave up 6 bases and J gave up 3 bases, with 12 bases separating them. CDR3 amino acids: CASSSETSYEQYF. The CDR3, as DNA: TGTGCCAGCAGCTCGGAGACTAGCTACGAGCAGTACTTC.

J is TRBJ2-1 and V is TRBV9; 11 bases map to TRBD1. With 0 bases clipped from V and 6 bases from J, the junction kept 5 bases outside the gene matches. Germline loops: CDR1 SGDLS, CDR2 YYNGEE. The length of the CDR3 is 16 residues. CDR3 protein: CASSVARTGGFNEQFF. The DNA of the CDR3 is TGTGCCAGCAGCGTAGCCAGGACAGGGGGCTTCAATGAGCAGTTCTTC.

The chain couples TRBV7-9 to TRBJ2-3; possible D gene TRBD2, 5 bases. Deletions cut 5 bases from V and 4 bases from J, with 13 bases between. Germline CDR1 SEHNR, CDR2 FQNEAQ (reference sequence). The CDR3 has 14 residues. The CDR3, as DNA: TGTGCCAGCAGCATAAGGCTCGGGGCAGATACGCAGTATTTT. This codes for CASSIRLGADTQYF.

This chain links TRBV10-3 with TRBJ2-1, with D unresolved. CDR1 is ENHRY, CDR2 SYGVKD, per germline. This CDR3 has 14 residues. V was trimmed by 5 bases and J by 3 bases, leaving 11 bases between them. CDR3 sequence: CAISRSADYNEQFF. CDR3 coding DNA: TGTGCCATCAGTAGGTCGGCCGACTACAATGAGCAGTTCTTC.

The chain is built from TRBV19 and TRBJ1-5; D might be TRBD1 (6 bases). CDR1 and CDR2 from the germline V gene are LNHDA and SQIVND (reference sequence). Trimming pared 6 bases from V and 1 base from J, leaving 10 bases between. There are 14 residues in the CDR3. The CDR3 DNA reads as TGTGCCAGTAGACCAACAGGGAGCAATCAGCCCCAGCATTTT. It is translated as CASRPTGSNQPQHF.

The chain couples TRBV6-1 to TRBJ2-3; D call uncertain. Germline V gene sequence: CDR1 MNHNS, CDR2 SASEGT. V lost 3 bases and J lost 0, with 4 bases in between. The CDR3 is 13 amino acids. The CDR3 DNA is TGTGCCAGCAGTGAGGCTAGCACAGATACGCAGTATTTT. It codes for CASSEASTDTQYF.

V and J are TRBV5-1 and TRBJ2-7; 8 bases are a match to TRBD1. The germline V gene has CDR1 SGHRS and CDR2 YFSETQ. J lost 6 bases, V lost 4 bases, and 6 bases had no gene match. The CDR3 has 13 amino acids. The CDR3 region is CASSPRGLGEQYF. The CDR3 DNA reads TGCGCCAGCAGCCCCAGGGGGCTTGGCGAGCAGTACTTC.

This chain's CDR3 is CASSGLSSYNEQFF. CDR3 nucleotides: TGTGCCAGTAGCGGACTCTCCTCCTACAATGAGCAGTTCTTC. The chain joins TRBV19 to TRBJ2-1, with D tentatively TRBD2 (5 bases). V lost 6 bases to trimming and J lost 0 bases, with 9 bases between them. Germline CDR1 and CDR2: LNHDA and SQIVND (reference sequence). The CDR3 runs to 14 residues.

V gene TRBV6-5 combines with J gene TRBJ2-7; D is unclear. Trimming took 5 bases from V and 5 from J, leaving 10 bases between them. Germline-derived CDR1 and CDR2 are MNHEY and SVGAGI. The CDR3 is 12 residues long. The CDR3 loop is CASSEVAHEQYF. In nucleotides, the CDR3 is TGTGCCAGCAGTGAAGTTGCCCACGAGCAGTACTTC.

This chain connects TRBV6-1 to TRBJ2-7; D is perhaps TRBD1 (6 bases). The CDR3 runs 11 residues. CDR1 is MNHNS and CDR2 is SASEGT in the germline V gene. V dropped 10 bases and J dropped 4 bases, with 11 bases sitting between them. This CDR3 is CATRTVYEQYF. DNA for the CDR3: TGTGCCACCAGGACAGTTTACGAGCAGTACTTC.

This clone was picked up a small number of times. The chain carries TRBV27 and TRBJ2-1, with D perhaps matching TRBD2 (6 bases). Germline V gives CDR1 MNHEY, CDR2 SMNVEV (reference sequence). V was pared by 5 bases and J by 3 bases, with 14 bases between. This CDR3 is built from 15 residues. The CDR3 region has the DNA TGTGCCAGCAGTCCGACTAGTCCCGGCTACAATGAGCAGTTCTTC. Its translation is CASSPTSPGYNEQFF.

This clone came up once. J is TRBJ1-1 and V is TRBV6-5, with 10 positions matching TRBD1. There are 13 residues in the CDR3. The germline CDR1 and CDR2 sequences are MNHEY and SVGAGI. J gave up 10 bases and V 6 bases, and 8 bases lay outside the gene matches. In DNA, the CDR3 is TGTGCCAGCAGCCACCGGGACAGGGGCAGAGCTTTCTTT. It encodes CASSHRDRGRAFF.

The V call is TRBV27, the J call TRBJ2-7, with 11 bases fitting TRBD1. Germline loops: CDR1 MNHEY, CDR2 SMNVEV (reference sequence). The J segment lost 2 bases and the V segment lost 8 bases, leaving 8 bases of the junction unmatched. This CDR3 contains 15 residues. CDR3 coding DNA: TGTGCCAGCGTCGCCGGGACAGGGGGGCCCTACGAGCAGTACTTC. Translated, it gives CASVAGTGGPYEQYF.

On this clone itself: The junction departs from germline at one end; a sequencing error may be responsible. CDR3 sequence reads: CASRADGAGANLLTF. The CDR3, as DNA: TGTGCCAGCAGGGCCGACGGGGCCGGGGCCAACCTCCTGACTTTC. The genes are TRBV6-1 and TRBJ2-6; D could derive from TRBD1 or TRBD2 (5 bases each). The germline V gene encodes CDR1 MNHNS and CDR2 SASEGT. The CDR3 totals 15 residues.

The chain employs TRBV18 and TRBJ2-2; D tentatively reads TRBD1 or TRBD2 (6 bases each). This CDR3 region has 18 residues. Trimming left V 0 bases short and J 1 base short, with 15 bases between. Germline V gene sequence: CDR1 KGHSH, CDR2 LQKENI. Written as DNA, the CDR3 is TGTGCCAGCTCACCACCGTCTCCCGGGGGCAGGAACACCGGGGAGCTGTTTTTT. Translated, it gives CASSPPSPGGRNTGELFF. The whole variable domain, remainder taken from reference TRBV18 and TRBJ2-2, is NAGVMQNPRHLVRRRGQEARLRCSPMKGHSHVYWYRQLPEEGLKFMVYLQKENIIDESGMPKERFSAEFPKEGPSILRIQQVVRGDSAAYFCASSPPSPGGRNTGELFFGEGSRLTVL.

The rearrangement links TRBV4-3 to TRBJ1-2; D uncertain. V lost 1 base and J 8 bases, leaving 5 bases between the germline ends. Germline-derived CDR1 and CDR2 are LGHNA and YSLEER. The CDR3 is made up of 11 amino acids. Here the CDR3 reads CASSQGGGYTF. In DNA, the CDR3 is TGCGCCAGCAGCCAAGGGGGAGGCTACACCTTC.

The chain combines TRBV20-1 with TRBJ2-1; no reliable D call. This CDR3 spans 11 amino acids. CDR1 is DFQATT and CDR2 is SNEGSKA in the germline V gene (reference sequence). V was trimmed by 6 bases and J by 6 bases, leaving 9 bases between them. Written as DNA, the CDR3 is TGCAGTGCAGGCCGGACCAATGAGCAGTTCTTC. Translated, it gives CSAGRTNEQFF.

This chain connects TRBV5-1 to TRBJ1-2; no clear D gene. Between the trimmed V and J ends, which lost 5 bases and 0 bases, there was a span of 11 bases. From germline, CDR1 is SGHRS and CDR2 YFSETQ. The CDR3 has 14 amino acids. The CDR3 protein is CASRVGPTNYGYTF. CDR3 DNA: TGCGCCAGCAGGGTGGGCCCCACTAACTATGGCTACACCTTC.

V is TRBV30 and J is TRBJ2-3; 8 bases map to TRBD2. The CDR3 is made up of 15 amino acids. Germline V gene lookup returns CDR1 GTSNPN and CDR2 SVGIG (reference sequence). J lost 2 bases, V lost 1 base, and 5 bases had no gene match. This CDR3 reads CAWSELAVTTDTQYF. CDR3 coding DNA: TGTGCCTGGAGTGAACTAGCGGTTACCACAGATACGCAGTATTTT.

This clone was observed a few times. The V gene is TRBV5-1, the J gene TRBJ2-1, with D uncertain. V dropped 1 base and J dropped 4 bases, with 6 bases sitting between them. Germline CDR1 reads SGHRS; CDR2 reads YFSETQ. The CDR3 has 13 residues. The CDR3 reads CASSLSAYNEQFF. The CDR3 DNA is TGCGCCAGCAGCTTGTCGGCTTACAATGAGCAGTTCTTC.

The chain links TRBV28 to TRBJ1-5, with a possible D match to TRBD1 (5 bases). Germline V gene lookup returns CDR1 MDHEN and CDR2 SYDVKM. V shed 3 bases and J shed 5 bases, with 17 bases lying between them. This CDR3 has 16 residues. This CDR3 reads CASSLGSIETDQPQHF. The CDR3 coding sequence is TGTGCCAGCAGTTTGGGGTCCATCGAGACAGATCAGCCCCAGCATTTT.

A few counts support this clone. The rearrangement links TRBV28 to TRBJ2-6; possibly TRBD2 for D (6 bases). Deletions cut 6 bases from V and 2 bases from J, with 11 bases between. The germline CDR1 and CDR2 sequences are MDHEN and SYDVKM. There are 15 residues in the CDR3. The CDR3 nucleotides read TGTGCCAGCAGCACCGGGGAGGCTGGGGCCAACGTCCTGACTTTC. It encodes CASSTGEAGANVLTF.